The subject of this entry is one TCR beta chain. Its antigen is currently unknown. Germline loops: CDR1 MNHEY, CDR2 SMNVEV (reference sequence). V lost 3 bases, J lost 5 bases, and 8 bases stayed unmatched. The CDR3 extends over 16 amino acids. The multiple sclerosis controls comprised treatment-naive patients whose relapsing-remitting disease was stable or active. TEMRA cells were enriched by FACS, while CD8+ and CD4+ T cells were obtained through a negative isolation that was performed magnetically. These data come from a study of CD8 T cells in Susac syndrome. After extraction with the RNeasy kit, about 0.5 to 1 ug of the RNA was reverse transcribed using random hexamers. In TCRdb, the immunoSEQ multiplex PCR reads were re-called with MiXCR into one record per CDR3 protein. The sample lists roughly 130,000 distinct CDR3 sequences; approximately 95% were seen once. Study observations and caveats: It was acknowledged by the study that relatively few individuals were included in its TCR sequencing and HLA analysis.

Sequencing used CD4+ T cells from PBMCs. The sequence was collected from a human donor with multiple sclerosis. The chain has TRBV27 and TRBJ2-5; 11 bases are a match to TRBD2. The CDR3 DNA reads TGTGCCAGCAGTTTTAGCGGGGGGGCCATAGGGGAGACCCAGTACTTC. It specifies CASSFSGGAIGETQYF.